Listed below are T cell receptor beta chains from one sample, sequenced in a study of OX40 agonist ivuxolimab in advanced cancers. TCRdb keeps only in-frame clones here, not all; method: immunoSEQ multiplex PCR. The sample carries approximately 53,000 clones, about 93% recorded once. This material consisted of CD4+ or CD8+ T cells sorted from blood, taken in a trial of the OX40 agonist ivuxolimab. The receptors come from an adult with an advanced solid tumor such as melanoma, head and neck, liver or kidney cancer. Each CDR3 is given with its conserved first and last residue. A D gene is named only where the DNA matches it firmly. Where a row states a size, it is once, few, many or the class of an expanded clone; other rows omit it.

>15|TRBV6-5|TRBJ2-7|.|.
TGTGCCAGCAGTTACCTCCGGGATGCCGAGGGCGAGCAGTACTTC
CASSYLRDAEGEQYF
>15|TRBV4-3|TRBJ1-1|.|.
TGCGCCAGCAGCCAAGATAACCTGCGGGACACTGAAGCTTTCTTT
CASSQDNLRDTEAFF
>16|TRBV28|TRBJ2-5|.|TRBD2
TGTGCCAGCAGTTCTATTCCCAAATTGGGGGGGGAGACCCAGTACTTC
CASSSIPKLGGETQYF
>12|TRBV6-5|TRBJ1-2|.|.
TGTGCCAGCAGTCCGGGTCACTATGGCTACACCTTC
CASSPGHYGYTF
>12|TRBV30|TRBJ2-1|.|.
TGTGCCTGGAGTGTATACCAGCGCTCTTGTTTCTTC
CAWSVYQRSCFF
>16|TRBV6-1|TRBJ2-1|.|.
TGTGCCAGCAGTGCCCAGGACTTGGCAATCTACAATGAGCAGTTCTTC
CASSAQDLAIYNEQFF
>16|TRBV16|TRBJ1-2|.|.
TGTGCCAGCAGCCAATCTTATTCCGGGGCTGACTATGGCTACACCTTC
CASSQSYSGADYGYTF
>12|TRBV11-2|TRBJ2-7|.|.
TGTGCCAGCAGCTTAGACCCCCGCGAGCAGTACTTC
CASSLDPREQYF
>12|TRBV30|TRBJ2-7|.|.
TGTGCCTGGAGTGTCCTTGCCTACGAGCAGTACTTC
CAWSVLAYEQYF
>15|TRBV25-1|TRBJ2-2|.|.
TGTGCCAGCAGTGACTCAGGAGCAAACACCGGGGAGCTGTTTTTT
CASSDSGANTGELFF
>16|TRBV9|TRBJ2-7|.|.
TGTGCCAGCAGCGTAGAAGGTAACGGGGGACCAGGGGAGCAGTACTTC
CASSVEGNGGPGEQYF
>15|TRBV28|TRBJ2-2|.|.
TGTGCCAGCAGTACTTTCGGGCTAAACACCGGGGAGCTGTTTTTT
CASSTFGLNTGELFF
>13|TRBV7-9|TRBJ2-4|few|.
TGTGCCAGCAGCCCCGCGGGTTGGGACATTCAGTACTTC
CASSPAGWDIQYF
>12|TRBV5-8|TRBJ2-2|.|.
TGTGCCAGCAGCTTGGTCGCCGGGGAGCTGTTTTTT
CASSLVAGELFF
>15|TRBV6-5|TRBJ2-4|.|.
TGTGCCAGCAGCAGGAGGGAAATTGCCAAAAACATTCAGTACTTC
CASSRREIAKNIQYF
>18|TRBV11-2|TRBJ2-7|.|TRBD1
TGTGCCAGCAGCGGATGGGACAGGGGTGTAGGGGGCCCCTACGAGCAGTACTTC
CASSGWDRGVGGPYEQYF
>14|TRBV19|TRBJ2-7|.|TRBD2
TGTGCCAGTAGTCTGTCGACGGGGGGTTACGAGCAGTACTTC
CASSLSTGGYEQYF
>15|TRBV9|TRBJ2-7|.|.
TGTGCCAGCAGCGAGTTCGACGGGTCTACCTACGAGCAGTACTTC
CASSEFDGSTYEQYF
>14|TRBV5-8|TRBJ2-3|.|.
TGTGCCAGCAGCTTGGTACGCAGCACAGATACGCAGTATTTT
CASSLVRSTDTQYF
>15|TRBV27|TRBJ2-1|once|TRBD2
TGTGCCAGTTCTACCGGGACTAGCGGGAAAAGTGAGCAGTTCTTC
CASSTGTSGKSEQFF
>14|TRBV29-1|TRBJ1-2|.|.
TGCAGCGTTGCAGGGGCCCAGAGGGGCTATGGCTACACCTTC
CSVAGAQRGYGYTF
>18|TRBV19|TRBJ2-6|few|TRBD1
TGTGCCAGTAGTGCGGGGACAGGCCTTCTCTCTGGGGCCAACGTCCTGACTTTC
CASSAGTGLLSGANVLTF
>15|TRBV11-2|TRBJ1-1|.|TRBD1
TGTGCCAGCAGCCGGACAGGGGGCGCGAGTACTGAAGCTTTCTTT
CASSRTGGASTEAFF
>11|TRBV28|TRBJ2-3|.|.
TGTGCCAGCAGTTTAACAGATACGCAGTATTTT
CASSLTDTQYF
>14|TRBV6-5|TRBJ2-7|.|TRBD1
TGTGCCAGCAGTTTCGGCACAGGGGGGTACGAGCAGTACTTC
CASSFGTGGYEQYF
>15|TRBV4-3|TRBJ2-7|.|TRBD2
TGCGCCAGCAGCCTAGGGACTAGCGGGAGATACGAGCAGTACTTC
CASSLGTSGRYEQYF
>14|TRBV6-5|TRBJ1-2|.|TRBD1
TGTGCCAGCAGTTACGGGACAGGGAAAGCGGGCTACACCTTC
CASSYGTGKAGYTF
>15|TRBV6-5|TRBJ2-7|.|TRBD1
TGTGCCAGCACCTCCGGACAGGGACGAGGGTACGAGCAGTACTTC
CASTSGQGRGYEQYF
>15|TRBV28|TRBJ2-7|.|.
TGTGCCAGCATGGGGCGGGGCCAGGCCAGGTACGAGCAGTACTTC
CASMGRGQARYEQYF
>13|TRBV4-3|TRBJ2-7|.|.
TGCGCCAGCAGCCAAACAGGGAGGGACGAGCAGTACTTC
CASSQTGRDEQYF
>16|TRBV11-2|TRBJ2-7|few|TRBD2
TGTGCCAGCAGGGGTCTAGCGGGAGCAATCTCCTACGAGCAGTACTTC
CASRGLAGAISYEQYF
>13|TRBV9|TRBJ1-2|.|.
TGTGCCAGCAGCACCCCGGGACCCTATGGCTACACCTTC
CASSTPGPYGYTF
>12|TRBV7-6|TRBJ2-7|.|TRBD1
TGTGCCAGCAGCTCGACAGGGGTCGAGCAGTACTTC
CASSSTGVEQYF
>15|TRBV10-2|TRBJ2-2|.|.
TGCGCCAGCAAAGCTACCCCGGGCGACACCGGGGAGCTGTTTTTT
CASKATPGDTGELFF
>15|TRBV7-8|TRBJ2-1|.|.
TGTGCCAGCAGCATCGTCGAAAGCTCCTACAATGAGCAGTTCTTC
CASSIVESSYNEQFF
>13|TRBV4-1|TRBJ2-1|.|.
TGCGCCAGCAGCCTCCGACTGGAGAATGAGCAGTTCTTC
CASSLRLENEQFF
>14|TRBV5-6|TRBJ1-2|.|TRBD1
TGTGCCAGCAGTCGGACAGGGGGCCCCTATGGCTACACCTTC
CASSRTGGPYGYTF
>15|TRBV5-4|TRBJ1-2|once|.
TGTGCCAGCAGCCAGAGTCGTGGAGCCGGCTATGGCTACACCTTC
CASSQSRGAGYGYTF
>18|TRBV7-6|TRBJ2-3|.|TRBD2
TGTGCCAGCAGCTTAGATCGGGAGGGGACAACTAGCACAGATACGCAGTATTTT
CASSLDREGTTSTDTQYF
>13|TRBV28|TRBJ2-1|once|TRBD1
TGTGCCAGCAGTTTGGCAGGGGGCTATGAGCAGTTCTTC
CASSLAGGYEQFF
>13|TRBV9|TRBJ2-1|.|.
TGTGCCAGCAGCGTAGGCGGTCGAAATGAGCAGTTCTTC
CASSVGGRNEQFF
>14|TRBV6-1|TRBJ2-1|.|.
TGTGCCTCCCGAAGGAGTAGTTCCTACAATGAGCAGTTCTTC
CASRRSSSYNEQFF
>16|TRBV6-6|TRBJ2-5|.|.
TGTGCCAGCAGTACCGGCGGGGACAGCGGGCAAGAGACCCAGTACTTC
CASSTGGDSGQETQYF
>14|TRBV28|TRBJ1-2|.|.
TGTGCCAGCAGTCTCAACGGGGCAGACGCTGGCTACACCTTC
CASSLNGADAGYTF
>16|TRBV30|TRBJ1-1|.|.
TGTGCCTGGAGGGGAGAGGCTTGGGTCGTAAACACTGAAGCTTTCTTT
CAWRGEAWVVNTEAFF
>13|TRBV11-1|TRBJ2-7|.|.
TGTGCCAGCAGAATGAGGACTGGCTCTGAGCAGTACTTC
CASRMRTGSEQYF
>12|TRBV28|TRBJ2-7|once|.
TGTGCCAGCAGCTACGACTCCTACGAGCAGTACTTC
CASSYDSYEQYF
>12|TRBV15|TRBJ1-2|.|.
TGTGCCACCAGCAGCCAGAACTATGGCTACACCTTC
CATSSQNYGYTF
>12|TRBV7-6|TRBJ2-1|once|.
TGTGCCAGCAGCTTAGGATGGCATGAGCAGTTCTTC
CASSLGWHEQFF
>13|TRBV29-1|TRBJ1-2|.|.
TGCAGTGTTGAACTGCAACAGTTTTATGGCTACACCTTC
CSVELQQFYGYTF